The next 10 T cell receptor beta chains were all read from a single sample in a study of cytomegalovirus exposure and HLA in healthy donors. Profiling relied on immunoSEQ multiplex PCR, and the TCRdb table lists in-frame clones only, not all of them. This sample has around 120,000 clones, with more than 70% found just once. The sequenced material came from PBMCs. These receptors were collected from a man aged 18 to 29 in good health and CMV-seronegative.

This chain links TRBV10-2 with TRBJ1-2; 12 bases agree with TRBD1. V shed 8 bases, J shed 4 bases, and the junction held 14 bases outside the gene matches. The CDR3 is 17 residues long. Germline-derived CDR1 and CDR2 are WSHSY and SAAADI. The CDR3 DNA reads as TGCGCCAGCTGGCCGGGACAGGGGGCCCCTGAGTCCTATGGCTACACCTTC. Translated: CASWPGQGAPESYGYTF.

This chain connects TRBV9 to TRBJ2-3, with D possibly being TRBD2 (5 bases). In germline, CDR1 is SGDLS, CDR2 YYNGEE. The CDR3 has 14 residues. V lost 2 bases, J lost 2 bases, and 9 bases lay in between. The CDR3 DNA follows: TGTGCCAGCAGCGTGTCGGGGTTCACAGATACGCAGTATTTT. Residues: CASSVSGFTDTQYF.

The chain is built from TRBV19 and TRBJ1-3, with D unclear. The V gene lost 1 base and the J gene lost 1 base, with 11 bases spanning the gap. This CDR3 region has 16 residues. Germline lookup yields CDR1 LNHDA and CDR2 SQIVND (reference sequence). CDR3 region: CASSIGAASSGNTIYF. The CDR3 region has the DNA TGTGCCAGTAGTATAGGCGCAGCGAGTTCTGGAAACACCATATATTTT.

The V call is TRBV4-1, the J call TRBJ1-4, with 7 bases that match TRBD1. There are 18 residues in the CDR3. CDR1 is MGHRA and CDR2 is YSYEKL in the germline V gene. Trimming removed 2 bases from V and 7 bases from J; junction bases left unmatched: 16. CDR3 in amino acids: CASSQLPMTGSVSEKLFF. In DNA, the CDR3 is TGCGCCAGCAGCCAACTACCTATGACAGGGTCTGTTAGTGAAAAACTGTTTTTT.

J is TRBJ1-4 and V is TRBV19; no reliable D call. The CDR3 spans 15 residues. V was clipped by 6 bases and J by 7 bases, with 18 bases between them. CDR1 and CDR2 (germline): LNHDA, SQIVND (reference sequence). This CDR3 reads CASSILAGFREKLFF. The CDR3 DNA is TGTGCCAGTAGCATTCTAGCGGGGTTTCGTGAAAAACTGTTTTTT.

This chain joins TRBV5-1 and TRBJ2-1; D gene unclear. Germline V gene sequence: CDR1 SGHRS, CDR2 YFSETQ. Trimming shortened V by 4 bases and J by 6 bases, and 14 bases separated the two germline ends. CDR3 length: 14 residues. The chain's CDR3 is CASSPVVGRNEQFF. CDR3 DNA sequence: TGCGCCAGCAGCCCTGTTGTCGGTCGCAATGAGCAGTTCTTC.

V and J are TRBV14 and TRBJ2-7; 12 bases map to TRBD1. V lost 5 bases and J lost 5; bases outside the gene matches: 7. Germline assignment: CDR1 SGHDN and CDR2 FVKESK. The CDR3 loop spans 15 amino acids. CDR3 in amino acids: CASSVPGQGADEQYF. In DNA form, the CDR3 reads TGTGCCAGCAGCGTACCGGGACAGGGGGCGGACGAGCAGTACTTC. Using reference TRBV14 and TRBJ2-7 for the parts outside the CDR3, the full variable domain is EAGVTQFPSHSVIEKGQTVTLRCDPISGHDNLYWYRRVMGKEIKFLLHFVKESKQDESGMPNNRFLAERTGGTYSTLKVQPAELEDSGVYFCASSVPGQGADEQYFGPGTRLTVT.

The chain has TRBV6-1 and TRBJ1-5; no clear D gene. CDR1 and CDR2 (germline): MNHNS, SASEGT. This CDR3 has 14 residues. V was cut by 2 bases and J by 7 bases, with 12 bases left in between. The CDR3 spells CASSEPEVPQPQHF. The DNA for the CDR3 is TGTGCCAGCAGTGAACCGGAGGTCCCCCAGCCCCAGCATTTT.

This clone showed up just once. The chain carries TRBV5-1 and TRBJ1-1, with D perhaps TRBD1 (5 bases). Germline assignment: CDR1 SGHRS and CDR2 YFSETQ. The V end lost 4 bases, the J end lost 5 bases, and 18 bases lay between the germline ends. The CDR3 is 15 amino acids. Written as DNA, the CDR3 is TGCGCCAGCAGCCCGGAAGGAGGGGCGGGTACTGAAGCTTTCTTT. Protein product: CASSPEGGAGTEAFF.

The V gene is TRBV5-1, the J gene TRBJ2-7; 11 bases align to TRBD2. The CDR3 is 16 amino acids. Looked up from germline, CDR1 is SGHRS and CDR2 is YFSETQ. The junction had 10 bases not matched to a gene; V was cut back by 7 bases and J by 1 base. CDR3 nucleotides: TGCGCCAGCGGACAGACTAGCGGGACCTCATCCTACGAGCAGTACTTC. As protein: CASGQTSGTSSYEQYF. The full variable domain, with the rest looked up from reference TRBV5-1 and TRBJ2-7, is KAGVTQTPRYLIKTRGQQVTLSCSPISGHRSVSWYQQTPGQGLQFLFEYFSETQRNKGNFPGRFSGRQFSNSRSEMNVSTLELGDSALYLCASGQTSGTSSYEQYFGPGTRLTVT.